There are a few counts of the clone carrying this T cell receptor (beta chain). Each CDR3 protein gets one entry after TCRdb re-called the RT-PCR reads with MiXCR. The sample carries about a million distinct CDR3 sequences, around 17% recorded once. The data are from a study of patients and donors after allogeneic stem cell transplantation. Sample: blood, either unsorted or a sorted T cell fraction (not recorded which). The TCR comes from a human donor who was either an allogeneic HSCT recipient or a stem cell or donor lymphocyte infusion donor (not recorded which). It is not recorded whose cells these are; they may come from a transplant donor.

CDR3 protein: CASSWRLAGASYEQYF. The CDR3 nucleotides read TGCGCCAGCAGCTGGCGACTAGCGGGAGCTAGCTACGAGCAGTACTTC. The genes are TRBV5-1 and TRBJ2-7; 12 bases map to TRBD2. The CDR3 runs to 16 residues. Germline V gene data show CDR1 as SGHRS and CDR2 as YFSETQ. Trimming took 3 bases from V and 3 from J; bases not matched to a gene: 7.